A single sample is the source of the 2 T cell receptor beta chains below, sequenced in a study of OX40 agonist ivuxolimab in advanced cancers. Repertoires were generated with immunoSEQ multiplex PCR, while TCRdb's copy carries only in-frame clones and drops some. Of more than 65,000 clones detected, around 84% appear once; the ten largest clones hold roughly 15%. Here the sequenced sample was CD4+ or CD8+ T cells sorted from blood, taken in a trial of the OX40 agonist ivuxolimab. All receptors derive from an adult with an advanced solid tumor such as melanoma, head and neck, liver or kidney cancer.

The chain combines TRBV7-9 with TRBJ2-7; D is possibly TRBD1 (6 bases). The CDR3 is made up of 14 amino acids. Germline lookup yields CDR1 SEHNR and CDR2 FQNEAQ (reference sequence). The V and J ends lost 2 bases and 2 bases respectively, with 10 bases between them. CDR3 coding DNA: TGTGCCAGCAGCTTACGACAGGCTCCCTACGAGCAGTACTTC. Encoded protein: CASSLRQAPYEQYF.

The chain uses TRBV10-3 and TRBJ2-5; 12 nucleotides align to TRBD2. The V gene's germline CDR1 is ENHRY and CDR2 SYGVKD. This CDR3 comprises 15 residues. V was clipped by 2 bases and J by 4 bases; unmatched bases: 2. DNA for the CDR3: TGTGCCATCAGTGAGGAGGGACTAGCGGGAGAGACCCAGTACTTC. Residues: CAISEEGLAGETQYF.